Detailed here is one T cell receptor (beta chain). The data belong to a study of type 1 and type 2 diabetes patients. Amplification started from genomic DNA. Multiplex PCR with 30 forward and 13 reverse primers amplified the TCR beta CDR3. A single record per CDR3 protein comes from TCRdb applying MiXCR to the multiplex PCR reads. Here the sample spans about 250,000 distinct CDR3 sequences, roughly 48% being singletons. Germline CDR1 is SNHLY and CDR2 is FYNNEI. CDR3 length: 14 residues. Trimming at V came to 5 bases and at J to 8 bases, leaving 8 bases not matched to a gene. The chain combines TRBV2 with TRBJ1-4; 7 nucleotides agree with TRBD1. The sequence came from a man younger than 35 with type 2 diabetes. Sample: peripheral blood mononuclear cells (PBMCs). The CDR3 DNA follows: TGTGCCAGCAGTACCACCCAGGGGGGGGAAAAACTGTTTTTT. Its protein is CASSTTQGGEKLFF.